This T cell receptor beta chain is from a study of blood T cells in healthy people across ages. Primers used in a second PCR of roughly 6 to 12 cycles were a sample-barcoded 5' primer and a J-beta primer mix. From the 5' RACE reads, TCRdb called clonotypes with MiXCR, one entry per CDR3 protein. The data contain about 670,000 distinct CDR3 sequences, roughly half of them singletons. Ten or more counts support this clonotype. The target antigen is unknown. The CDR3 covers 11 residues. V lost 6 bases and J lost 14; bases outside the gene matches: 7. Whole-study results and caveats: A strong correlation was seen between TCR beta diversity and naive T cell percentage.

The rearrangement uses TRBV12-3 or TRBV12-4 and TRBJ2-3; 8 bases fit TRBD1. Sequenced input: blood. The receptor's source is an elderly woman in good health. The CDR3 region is CASSLRDRLYF. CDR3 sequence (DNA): TGTGCCAGCAGCCTCCGGGACAGGTTGTATTTT.